The subject of this entry is one TCR beta chain. Germline values: CDR1 KGHSH, CDR2 LQKENI. CDR3 size: 15 residues. V gave up 5 bases and J gave up 5 bases, with 18 bases separating them. Libraries were prepared by immunoSEQ multiplex PCR; TCRdb keeps only in-frame clonotypes and omits some of them. This table holds approximately 91,000 clones, roughly 77% found once. The data are from a study of cytotoxic CD8 clonotypes in ibrutinib-treated CLL. Study-wide background: Some 25 partial and 2 complete responses; at median roughly 68 months, about 14 remitted, approximately 12 progressed. A mean of around 260,000 productive templates and tens of thousands of productive rearrangements was obtained per sample.

The receptor's source is a human donor with chronic lymphocytic leukemia. Specimen: PBMCs, collected after 12 months of ibrutinib treatment. The chain uses TRBV18 and TRBJ2-5; possibly TRBD2 for D (5 bases). The CDR3 sequence: CASSETGLPWETQYF. CDR3 nucleotides: TGTGCCAGCTCAGAAACCGGACTCCCATGGGAGACCCAGTACTTC.